This T cell receptor (beta chain) was observed in a study of blood T cell repertoires in COVID-19. Germline assignment: CDR1 MNHEY and CDR2 SVGAGI. Trimming took 7 bases from V and 4 from J, leaving 16 bases between them. CDR3 length: 14 residues. Repertoires were generated with immunoSEQ multiplex PCR, while TCRdb's copy carries only in-frame clones and drops some. The sample records approximately 250,000 clones, about 91% being singletons. What was sequenced was PBMCs or T cells enriched from blood (not recorded which). The chain combines TRBV6-5 with TRBJ1-1; perhaps TRBD1 as D (5 bases). The receptor comes from a woman in her thirties or forties with acute COVID-19. The CDR3 nucleotides are TGTGCCAGCACCTTTCAGTTGGGGGGCACTGAAGCTTTCTTT. The encoded protein is CASTFQLGGTEAFF.